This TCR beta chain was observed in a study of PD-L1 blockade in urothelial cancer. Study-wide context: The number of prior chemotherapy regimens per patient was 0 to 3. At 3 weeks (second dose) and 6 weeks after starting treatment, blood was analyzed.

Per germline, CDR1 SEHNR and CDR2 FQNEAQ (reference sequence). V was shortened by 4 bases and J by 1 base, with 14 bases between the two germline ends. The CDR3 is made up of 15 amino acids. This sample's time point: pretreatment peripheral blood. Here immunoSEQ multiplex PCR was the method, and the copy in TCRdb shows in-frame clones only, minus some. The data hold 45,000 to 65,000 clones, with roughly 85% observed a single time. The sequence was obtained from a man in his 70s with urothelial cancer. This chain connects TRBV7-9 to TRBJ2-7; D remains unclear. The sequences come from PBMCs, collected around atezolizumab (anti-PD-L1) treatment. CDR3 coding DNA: TGTGCCAGCAGCTCCGTTTTTACTGGTTCCTACGAGCAGTACTTC. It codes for CASSSVFTGSYEQYF.